This TCR beta chain is from a study of technical replicates of blood from a few donors. Germline values: CDR1 SNHLY, CDR2 FYNNEI. V was clipped by 2 bases and J by 0 bases; unmatched bases: 6. The CDR3 is made up of 17 amino acids. Produced via immunoSEQ multiplex PCR; TCRdb's table is partial and in-frame only. In the table there are approximately 70,000 clones, about nine tenths of which are singletons. Input material: T cells isolated from PBMCs. The V and J genes are TRBV2 and TRBJ2-4; 8 bases fit TRBD2. The source is a human donor in good health. Some clones in this sample may be carry-over from other donors' samples. The DNA for the CDR3 is TGTGCCAGCAGTGAAAGGGCTAGCGGGCTAGCCAAAAACATTCAGTACTTC. Protein: CASSERASGLAKNIQYF.